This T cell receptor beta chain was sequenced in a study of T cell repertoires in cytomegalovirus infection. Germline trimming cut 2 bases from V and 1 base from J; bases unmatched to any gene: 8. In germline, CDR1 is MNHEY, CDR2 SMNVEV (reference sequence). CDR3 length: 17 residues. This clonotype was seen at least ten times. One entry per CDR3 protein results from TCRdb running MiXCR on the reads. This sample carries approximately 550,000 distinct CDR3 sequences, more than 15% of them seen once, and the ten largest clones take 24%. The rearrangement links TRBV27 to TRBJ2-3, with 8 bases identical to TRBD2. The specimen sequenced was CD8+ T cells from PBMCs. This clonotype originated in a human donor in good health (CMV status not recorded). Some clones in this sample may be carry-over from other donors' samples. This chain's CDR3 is CASSLRLPAGGTDTQYF. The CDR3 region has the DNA TGTGCCAGCAGTTTAAGGTTGCCAGCGGGGGGCACAGATACGCAGTATTTT.